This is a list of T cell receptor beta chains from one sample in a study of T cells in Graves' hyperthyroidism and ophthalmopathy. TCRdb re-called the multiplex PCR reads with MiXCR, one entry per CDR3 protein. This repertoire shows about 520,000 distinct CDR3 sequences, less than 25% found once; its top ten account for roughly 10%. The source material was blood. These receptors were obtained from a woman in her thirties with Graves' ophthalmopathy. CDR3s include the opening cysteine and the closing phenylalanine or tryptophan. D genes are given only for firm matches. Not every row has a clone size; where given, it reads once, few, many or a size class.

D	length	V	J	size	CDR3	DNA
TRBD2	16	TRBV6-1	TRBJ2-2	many	CASRPSGGVNTGELFF	TGTGCCAGCAGACCTAGCGGGGGGGTGAACACCGGGGAGCTGTTTTTT
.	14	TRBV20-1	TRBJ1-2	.	CSARDLGINYGYTF	TGCAGTGCTAGAGACCTGGGGATTAACTATGGCTACACCTTC
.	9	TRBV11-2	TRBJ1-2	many	CASSGGYTF	TGTGCCAGCTCGGGGGGCTACACCTTC
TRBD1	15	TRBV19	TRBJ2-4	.	CASSTSTGGIDIKYF	TGTGCCAGTAGTACTTCGACAGGGGGCATAGACATTAAGTACTTC
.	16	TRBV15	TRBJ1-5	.	CATSEWGGGNNQPQHF	TGTGCCACCAGCGAGTGGGGAGGCGGAAACAATCAGCCCCAGCATTTT
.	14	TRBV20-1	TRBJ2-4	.	CSARVPGEGNIQYF	TGCAGTGCTAGAGTCCCAGGGGAGGGGAACATTCAGTACTTC
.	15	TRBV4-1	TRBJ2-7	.	CASSQGALGSREQYF	TGCGCCAGCAGCCAAGGGGCACTAGGCTCACGGGAGCAGTACTTC
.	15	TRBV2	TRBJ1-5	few	CASSDLLKSNQPQHF	TGTGCCAGCAGTGATCTTCTCAAAAGCAATCAGCCCCAGCATTTT
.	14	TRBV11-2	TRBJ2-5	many	CASSLLANQETQYF	TGTGCCAGCAGCTTACTAGCGAACCAAGAGACCCAGTACTTC
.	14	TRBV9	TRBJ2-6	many	CASSVTSGANVLTF	TGTGCCAGCAGCGTAACTTCTGGGGCCAACGTCCTGACTTTC
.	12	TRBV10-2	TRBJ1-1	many	CASRDPNTEAFF	TGCGCCAGCAGAGATCCGAACACTGAAGCTTTCTTT
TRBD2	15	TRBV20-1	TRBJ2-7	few	CSVQGLATPSYEQYF	TGCAGTGTACAGGGACTAGCTACCCCCTCCTACGAGCAGTACTTC
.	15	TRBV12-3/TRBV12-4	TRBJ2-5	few	CASSLEGQHQETQYF	TGTGCCAGCAGCCTAGAGGGTCAGCACCAAGAGACCCAGTACTTC
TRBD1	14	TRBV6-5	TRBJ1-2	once	CASSYGGGRYGYTF	TGTGCCAGCAGTTACGGAGGGGGCCGCTATGGCTACACCTTC
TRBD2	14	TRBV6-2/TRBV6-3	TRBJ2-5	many	CASTQREVQETQYF	TGTGCCAGCACCCAGCGGGAGGTACAAGAGACCCAGTACTTC
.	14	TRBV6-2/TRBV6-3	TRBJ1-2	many	CASSPIGVNYGYTF	TGTGCCAGCAGCCCCATCGGCGTTAACTATGGCTACACCTTC
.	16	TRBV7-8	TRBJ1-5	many	CASSLARQISNQPQHF	TGTGCCAGCAGCTTAGCAAGGCAGATTAGCAATCAGCCCCAGCATTTT
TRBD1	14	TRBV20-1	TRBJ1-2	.	CSAAGTGTDYGYTF	TGCAGTGCAGCCGGGACAGGGACGGACTATGGCTACACCTTC
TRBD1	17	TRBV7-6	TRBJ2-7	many	CASSLDPLGQVSYEQYF	TGTGCCAGCAGCTTAGATCCCCTTGGACAGGTCTCCTACGAGCAGTACTTC
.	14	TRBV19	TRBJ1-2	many	CASSIGHEGYGYTF	TGTGCCAGTAGTATCGGCCACGAGGGCTATGGCTACACCTTC
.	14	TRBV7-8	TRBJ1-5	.	CASSLDPDNQPQHF	TGTGCCAGCAGCTTAGATCCTGACAATCAGCCCCAGCATTTT
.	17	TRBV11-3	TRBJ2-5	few	CASSLGAGGVNQETQYF	TGTGCCAGCAGCTTAGGAGCAGGCGGGGTTAACCAAGAGACCCAGTACTTC